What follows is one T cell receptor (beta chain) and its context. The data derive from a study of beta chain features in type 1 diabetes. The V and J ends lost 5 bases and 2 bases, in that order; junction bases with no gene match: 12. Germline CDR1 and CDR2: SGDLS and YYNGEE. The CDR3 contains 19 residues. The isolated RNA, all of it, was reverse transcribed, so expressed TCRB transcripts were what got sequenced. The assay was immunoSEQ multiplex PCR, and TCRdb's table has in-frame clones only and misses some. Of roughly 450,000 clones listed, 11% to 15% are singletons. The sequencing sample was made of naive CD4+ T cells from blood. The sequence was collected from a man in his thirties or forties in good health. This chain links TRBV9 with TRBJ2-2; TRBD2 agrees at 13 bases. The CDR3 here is CASSTDRTSGSINTGELFF. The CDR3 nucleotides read TGTGCCAGCAGTACGGATCGGACTAGCGGGAGCATCAACACCGGGGAGCTGTTTTTT.